Listed here are 13 T cell receptor beta chains from one sample, sequenced in a study of blood T cell repertoires in COVID-19. The data were produced by immunoSEQ multiplex PCR, yet TCRdb's version contains in-frame clones alone and is incomplete. The sample includes approximately 200,000 clones, around 90% of them seen just once. Input material: PBMCs or T cells enriched from blood (not recorded which). The receptors here all came from a woman in her 30s who had recovered from COVID-19.

This chain joins TRBV5-5 and TRBJ1-1; 8 positions match TRBD1. Germline loops: CDR1 SGHKS, CDR2 YYEKEE (reference sequence). V lost 4 bases and J lost 1; bases outside the gene matches: 9. CDR3 length equals 16 residues. The CDR3 is CASSPGQGEENTEAFF. Written as DNA, the CDR3 is TGTGCCAGCAGCCCCGGACAGGGAGAGGAGAACACTGAAGCTTTCTTT.

V is TRBV5-1 and J is TRBJ2-5, with 8 bases fitting TRBD1. The length of the CDR3 is 16 residues. CDR1 SGHRS and CDR2 YFSETQ come from the germline V gene. V trimming: 2 bases; J trimming: 0 bases; junction bases outside the gene matches: 6. CDR3 in amino acids: CASSFGQGPDQETQYF. The CDR3 bases are TGCGCCAGCAGCTTTGGACAGGGCCCTGACCAAGAGACCCAGTACTTC.

The CDR3 DNA is TGTGCCAGCAGCTGGACTAGCGGGGCAATTAGCACAGATACGCAGTATTTT. The encoded protein is CASSWTSGAISTDTQYF. V gene TRBV7-9 combines with J gene TRBJ2-3; 12 bases are shared with TRBD2. Germline CDR1 and CDR2: SEHNR and FQNEAQ (reference sequence). This CDR3 is 17 amino acids long. Trimming removed 4 bases from V and 0 bases from J; junction bases left unmatched: 5.

V and J are TRBV24-1 and TRBJ2-1; possibly TRBD1 for D (6 bases). V was shortened by 0 bases and J by 5 bases, with 16 bases between the two germline ends. This CDR3 is 17 amino acids long. From germline, CDR1 is KGHDR and CDR2 SFDVKD. CDR3 protein: CATSDLRRGGKDNEQFF. Written as DNA, the CDR3 is TGTGCCACCAGTGATTTGCGGAGAGGGGGTAAGGACAATGAGCAGTTCTTC.

The chain carries TRBV19 and TRBJ1-1; TRBD1 aligns across 8 bases. There are 16 residues in the CDR3. In germline, CDR1 is LNHDA, CDR2 SQIVND (reference sequence). With V trimmed by 5 bases and J by 8 bases, 16 bases remained unmatched. This CDR3 reads CASSVSSDRVRREAFF. In DNA form, the CDR3 reads TGTGCCAGTAGTGTCTCCTCGGACAGGGTGAGACGAGAAGCTTTCTTT.

This chain uses TRBV5-1 with TRBJ1-2; 11 bases are shared with TRBD1. Unmatched junction bases numbered 5, after V lost 0 bases and J lost 4 bases. The germline CDR1 and CDR2 sequences are SGHRS and YFSETQ. CDR3 size: 16 residues. The CDR3 DNA follows: TGCGCCAGCAGCTTGGGGACAGGGGGCTATACCTATGGCTACACCTTC. Translation: CASSLGTGGYTYGYTF.

V is TRBV2 and J is TRBJ1-2; D call uncertain. V was shortened by 4 bases and J by 5 bases, with 8 bases between the two germline ends. The CDR3 runs to 12 residues. CDR1 is SNHLY and CDR2 is FYNNEI in the germline V gene. The CDR3 sequence is CASSVREYGYTF. The DNA for the CDR3 is TGTGCCAGCAGTGTGAGGGAATATGGCTACACCTTC.

The chain's CDR3 is CASSGSWGAGANVLTF. CDR3 in DNA: TGTGCCAGCAGCGGGTCATGGGGCGCTGGGGCCAACGTCCTGACTTTC. The chain couples TRBV11-3 to TRBJ2-6, with D tentatively TRBD1 (5 bases). This CDR3 contains 16 residues. In germline, CDR1 is SGHNT, CDR2 YENEEA. With 5 bases removed from V and 2 bases from J, the gap between germline ends came to 13 bases.

The genes are TRBV2 and TRBJ1-2; 7 nucleotides align to TRBD1. Germline assignment: CDR1 SNHLY and CDR2 FYNNEI. This CDR3 comprises 14 residues. V lost 6 bases and J lost 7; bases outside the gene matches: 11. CDR3 in DNA: TGTGCCAGCAGCGCCGACAGGGATCGAGGTGGCTACACCTTC. Its protein product is CASSADRDRGGYTF. Full variable domain (rest looked up from reference TRBV2 and TRBJ1-2): EPEVTQTPSHQVTQMGQEVILRCVPISNHLYFYWYRQILGQKVEFLVSFYNNEISEKSEIFDDQFSVERPDGSNFTLKIRSTKLEDSAMYFCASSADRDRGGYTFGSGTRLTVV.

CDR3 residues: CAWSVRGGTGKLFF. CDR3 sequence (DNA): TGTGCCTGGAGTGTACGCGGGGGGACGGGAAAACTGTTTTTT. This chain uses TRBV30 with TRBJ1-4, with D perhaps TRBD1 (5 bases). V lost 0 bases, J lost 10 bases, and 15 bases lay in between. CDR3 length equals 14 residues. CDR1 is GTSNPN, CDR2 SVGIG, per germline (reference sequence).

This chain uses TRBV2 with TRBJ2-7, with a possible D match to TRBD2 (5 bases). Germline CDR1 is SNHLY and CDR2 is FYNNEI. CDR3 size: 14 residues. V lost 4 bases and J 0 bases, leaving 10 bases between the germline ends. The CDR3 loop is CASSVRVTSYEQYF. The CDR3 DNA reads TGTGCCAGCAGTGTGCGGGTTACCTCCTACGAGCAGTACTTC. Looking up the rest from reference TRBV2 and TRBJ2-7 gives the full variable domain: EPEVTQTPSHQVTQMGQEVILRCVPISNHLYFYWYRQILGQKVEFLVSFYNNEISEKSEIFDDQFSVERPDGSNFTLKIRSTKLEDSAMYFCASSVRVTSYEQYFGPGTRLTVT.

The chain uses TRBV24-1 and TRBJ1-2, with 9 bases fitting TRBD1. This CDR3 has 15 residues. Germline lookup yields CDR1 KGHDR and CDR2 SFDVKD. The trim removed 4 bases at V and 4 bases at J, leaving 6 bases unmatched. The CDR3 loop is CATSELQGAGYGYTF. CDR3 DNA: TGTGCCACCAGTGAGCTACAGGGGGCTGGCTATGGCTACACCTTC.

V usage is TRBV15 and J usage is TRBJ1-4; D gene ambiguous. V was clipped by 1 base and J by 3 bases, with 9 bases between them. This CDR3 region has 15 residues. Germline V gene sequence: CDR1 LNHNV, CDR2 YYDKDF (reference sequence). The CDR3 region is CATSRVSVANEKLFF. The DNA for the CDR3 is TGTGCCACCAGCAGAGTCAGCGTTGCTAATGAAAAACTGTTTTTT.